The clone carrying this T cell receptor (beta chain) was found many times. Its antigen remains unknown. This entry is derived from a study of breast tumors, draining lymph nodes, adjacent tissues. Findings and limits, study-wide: Luminal-like breast cancer showed significantly higher tumor–nontumor repertoire similarity than basal-like. Compared with lymph nodes, tumors were less diverse; compared with nontumor tissue, more. Findings are consistent with lymph node origin and intratumoral expansion of most tumor T cells.

Using its own MiXCR run on the multiplex PCR reads, TCRdb lists one record per CDR3 protein. Of about 130,000 distinct CDR3 sequences detected, 20% to 25% appear once; the ten largest clones hold roughly 2.7%. Breast cancer patients provided tissue from their axillary draining lymph nodes. V was trimmed by 8 bases and J by 2 bases, leaving 14 bases between them. The CDR3 has 13 amino acids. In germline, CDR1 is DFQATT, CDR2 SNEGSKA (reference sequence). This TCR came from a female donor with breast cancer. Some clones in this sample may be carry-over from other donors' samples. Material for sequencing was axillary lymph node tissue. The chain uses TRBV20-1 and TRBJ2-3, with D possibly being TRBD1 (6 bases). In DNA form, the CDR3 reads TGCAGTCCCAGGGGATATCTCACAGATACGCAGTATTTT. Protein: CSPRGYLTDTQYF.